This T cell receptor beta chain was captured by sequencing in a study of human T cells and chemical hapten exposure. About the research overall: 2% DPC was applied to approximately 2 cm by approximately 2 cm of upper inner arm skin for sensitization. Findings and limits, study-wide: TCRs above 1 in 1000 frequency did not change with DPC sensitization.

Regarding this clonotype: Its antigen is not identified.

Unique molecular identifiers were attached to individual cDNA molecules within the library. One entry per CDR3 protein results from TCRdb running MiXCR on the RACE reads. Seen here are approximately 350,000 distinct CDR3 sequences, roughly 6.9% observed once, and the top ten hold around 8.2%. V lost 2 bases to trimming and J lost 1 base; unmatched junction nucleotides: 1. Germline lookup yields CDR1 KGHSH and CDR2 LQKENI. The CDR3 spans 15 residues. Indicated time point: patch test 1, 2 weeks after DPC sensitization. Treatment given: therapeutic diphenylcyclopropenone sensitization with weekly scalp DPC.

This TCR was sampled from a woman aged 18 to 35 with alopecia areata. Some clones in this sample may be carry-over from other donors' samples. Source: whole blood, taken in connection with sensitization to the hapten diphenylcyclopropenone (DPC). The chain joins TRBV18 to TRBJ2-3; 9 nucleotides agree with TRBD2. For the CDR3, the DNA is TGTGCCAGCTCACCAGTAGCGGGGGGCACAGATACGCAGTATTTT. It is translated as CASSPVAGGTDTQYF.